The text below deals with one T cell receptor beta chain. Repertoires were generated with immunoSEQ multiplex PCR, while TCRdb's copy carries only in-frame clones and drops some. This table has roughly 1,500,000 clones, 98% appearing once. This entry belongs to a study of shared clonotypes between healthy human individuals. With 3 bases removed from V and 1 base from J, the gap between germline ends came to 4 bases. The CDR3 is made up of 13 amino acids. The germline V gene has CDR1 KGHSH and CDR2 LQKENI. The clonotype originates from a man aged 25-45 years in good health. Sequencing was performed on naive CD4+ T cells sorted from blood. The sample's subset: CD45RA+ positively selected. This rearrangement joins TRBV18 to TRBJ1-5; D not resolved. The CDR3 protein is CASSPMSNQPQHF. The CDR3 bases are TGTGCCAGCTCACCGATGAGCAATCAGCCCCAGCATTTT. Looking up the rest from reference TRBV18 and TRBJ1-5 gives the full variable domain: NAGVMQNPRHLVRRRGQEARLRCSPMKGHSHVYWYRQLPEEGLKFMVYLQKENIIDESGMPKERFSAEFPKEGPSILRIQQVVRGDSAAYFCASSPMSNQPQHFGDGTRLSIL.